This T cell receptor beta chain was captured in a study of OX40 agonist ivuxolimab in advanced cancers. CDR1 MDHEN and CDR2 SYDVKM come from the germline V gene. This CDR3 has 18 residues. Trimming shortened V by 2 bases and J by 2 bases, and 21 bases separated the two germline ends. Produced via immunoSEQ multiplex PCR; TCRdb's table is partial and in-frame only. Among some 30,000 clones listed, over 80% were seen once. J is TRBJ2-5 and V is TRBV28; TRBD2 might be the D (5 bases). The sequencing here drew on CD4+ or CD8+ T cells sorted from blood, taken in a trial of the OX40 agonist ivuxolimab. The TCR comes from an adult with an advanced solid tumor such as melanoma, head and neck, liver or kidney cancer. The CDR3 loop is CASSLLQVGRGRQETQYF. As DNA, the CDR3 is TGTGCCAGCAGTTTACTTCAAGTAGGGAGAGGTCGACAAGAGACCCAGTACTTC.